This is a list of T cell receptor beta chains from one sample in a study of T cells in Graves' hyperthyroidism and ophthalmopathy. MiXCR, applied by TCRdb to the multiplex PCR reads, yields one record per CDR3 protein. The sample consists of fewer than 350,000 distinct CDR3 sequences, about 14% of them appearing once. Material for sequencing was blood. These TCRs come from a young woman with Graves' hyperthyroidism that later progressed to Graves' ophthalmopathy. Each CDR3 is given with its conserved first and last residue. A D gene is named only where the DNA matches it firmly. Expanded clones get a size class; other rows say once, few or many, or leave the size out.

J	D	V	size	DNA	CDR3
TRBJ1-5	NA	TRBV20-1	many	TGCAGTGCTAGACTAGGGACTTACAATCAGCCCCAGCATTTT	CSARLGTYNQPQHF
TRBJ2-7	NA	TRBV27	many	TGTGCCAGCAGTTTATCCGGCTTGGCAGGGGCCTACGAGCAGTACTTC	CASSLSGLAGAYEQYF
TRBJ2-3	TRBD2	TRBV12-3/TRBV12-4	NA	TGTGCCAGCAGCAGACCGGGACTAGCGGGGTCAGATACGCAGTATTTT	CASSRPGLAGSDTQYF
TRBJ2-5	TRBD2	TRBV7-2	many	TGTGCCAGCAGCTTGGGACTAGCGGGGATATACTTC	CASSLGLAGIYF
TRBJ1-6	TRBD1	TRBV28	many	TGTGCCAGCAGCGGGACAGGGGGAGGTCTGACCCTCCACTTT	CASSGTGGGLTLHF
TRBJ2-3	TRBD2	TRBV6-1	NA	TGTGCCAGCAGTGGACTAGCGGGAGGGCCAGATACGCAGTATTTT	CASSGLAGGPDTQYF
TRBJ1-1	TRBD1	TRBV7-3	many	TGTGCCAGCAGCTTAGACGACAGGGATGGAACTGAAGCTTTCTTT	CASSLDDRDGTEAFF
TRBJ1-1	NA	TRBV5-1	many	TGCGCCAGCAGCCCGATCCTGGGGTCCACTGAAGCTTTCTTT	CASSPILGSTEAFF
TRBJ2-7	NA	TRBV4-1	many	TGCGCCAGCAGCCAAGAAATGGGGGCGCCCGAGCAGTACTTC	CASSQEMGAPEQYF
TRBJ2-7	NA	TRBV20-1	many	TGCAGTGCTAGAGATGTGGGTGGATTTACCGAGCAGTACTTC	CSARDVGGFTEQYF
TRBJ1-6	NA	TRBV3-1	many	TGTGCCAGCAGCCAAGACGCGGGTACCTCACCCCTCCACTTT	CASSQDAGTSPLHF
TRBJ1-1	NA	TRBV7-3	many	TGTGCCAGCAGCTTAACCACTGAAGCTTTCTTT	CASSLTTEAFF
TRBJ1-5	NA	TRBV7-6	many	TGTGCCAGCAGCTTAGGAGACAGAGTGGTGGGTCCCCAGCATTTT	CASSLGDRVVGPQHF
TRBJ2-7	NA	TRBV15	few	TGTGCCACCAGCAGAGATTTTGGGGATGCCCAGGGGCACGAGCAGTACTTC	CATSRDFGDAQGHEQYF
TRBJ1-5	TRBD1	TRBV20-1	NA	TGCAGTGCACTACCGGGACAGGGAAATCAGCCCCAGCATTTT	CSALPGQGNQPQHF
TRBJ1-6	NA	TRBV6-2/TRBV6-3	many	TGTGCCAGCAGAGAGGTAGAGCGCGGACCCCTCCACTTT	CASREVERGPLHF
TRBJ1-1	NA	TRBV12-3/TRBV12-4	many	TGTGCCAGCAGTGGGGGGCCCCGGGCCACTGAAGCTTTCTTT	CASSGGPRATEAFF
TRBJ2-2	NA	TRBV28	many	TGTGCCAGCAGTTTATCAGGGACGCTGGGGGCCTTTTTT	CASSLSGTLGAFF
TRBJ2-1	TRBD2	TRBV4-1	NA	TGCGCCAGCAGCCTTTCTTTAGCGGGGGACTACAATGAGCAGTTCTTC	CASSLSLAGDYNEQFF
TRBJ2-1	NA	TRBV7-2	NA	TGTGCCAGCAGCCCCCGAGGTGGTGTCTCGAGCTCCTACAATGAGCAGTTCTTC	CASSPRGGVSSSYNEQFF
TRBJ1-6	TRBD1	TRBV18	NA	TGTGCCAGCTCACCATCAACAGGGGGTAATTCACCCCTCCACTTT	CASSPSTGGNSPLHF
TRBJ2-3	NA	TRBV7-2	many	TGTGCCAGCAGCGGAGGCGGGGGCGGTTGGACAGATACGCAGTATTTT	CASSGGGGGWTDTQYF
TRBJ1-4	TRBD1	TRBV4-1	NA	TGCGCCAGCAGCCATATTGGGGACAGGGATGAAAAACTGTTTTTT	CASSHIGDRDEKLFF
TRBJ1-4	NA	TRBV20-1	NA	TGCAGTGCTAGTCTTGGACTGGGTGAAAAACTGTTTTTT	CSASLGLGEKLFF
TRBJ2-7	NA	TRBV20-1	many	TGCAGTGCCCGAAGGACTGGATCCTACGAGCAGTACTTC	CSARRTGSYEQYF
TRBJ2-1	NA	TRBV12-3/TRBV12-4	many	TGTGCCAGCACACCGGGGTCTCATCCTTCCTACAATGAGCAGTTCTTC	CASTPGSHPSYNEQFF
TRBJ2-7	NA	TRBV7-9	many	TGTGCCAGCAGCCCCCGGGAGACCTACGAGCAGTACTTC	CASSPRETYEQYF
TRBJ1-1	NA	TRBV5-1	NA	TGCGCCAGCAGCTTGGGACAGACTATGAACACTGAAGCTTTCTTT	CASSLGQTMNTEAFF
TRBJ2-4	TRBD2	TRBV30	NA	TGTGCCAGTAGCGGACTAGCGGGAGGGCCGTCCATTCAGTACTTC	CASSGLAGGPSIQYF
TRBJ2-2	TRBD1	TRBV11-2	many	TGTGCCAGCAGCCCCAGGGGGTACTCGAACACCGGGGAGCTGTTTTTT	CASSPRGYSNTGELFF
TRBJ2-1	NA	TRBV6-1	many	TGTGCCAGCAGGAGGCGCGGCTACAATGAGCAGTTCTTC	CASRRRGYNEQFF
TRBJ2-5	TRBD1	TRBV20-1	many	TGCAGTGCTAGAGAGGGCAGGGGGCTGGAGACCCAGTACTTC	CSAREGRGLETQYF
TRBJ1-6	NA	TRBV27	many	TGTGCCAGCAGTTTATCTGGGAGACCCCTCCACTTT	CASSLSGRPLHF
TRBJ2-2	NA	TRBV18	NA	TGTGCCAGCTCACCCACCCGGAACGGGGAGCTGTTTTTT	CASSPTRNGELFF
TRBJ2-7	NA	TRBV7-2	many	TGTGCCAGCAGCCTCTGGGGCGGGGAAGCCTACGAGCAGTACTTC	CASSLWGGEAYEQYF
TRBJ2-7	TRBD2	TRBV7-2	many	TGTGCCAGCAGCTTAGACGCCGGGAGGGTCTACGAGCAGTACTTC	CASSLDAGRVYEQYF
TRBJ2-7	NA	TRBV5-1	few	TGCGCCAGCAGCTTGACAGTCGACCCCTACGAGCAGTACTTC	CASSLTVDPYEQYF
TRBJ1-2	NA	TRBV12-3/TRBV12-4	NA	TGTGCCAGCAGTTTAGCAGGGATCGACTATGGCTACACCTTC	CASSLAGIDYGYTF
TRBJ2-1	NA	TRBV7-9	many	TGTGCCAGCAGCCGGTCGTTAGAGGTTAATGAGCAGTTCTTC	CASSRSLEVNEQFF
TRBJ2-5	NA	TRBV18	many	TGTGCCAGCTCACAAACGCAAGCGGAGACCCAGTACTTC	CASSQTQAETQYF
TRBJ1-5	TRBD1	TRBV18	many	TGTGCCAGCTCAACACAGGGGAATAGCAATCAGCCCCAGCATTTT	CASSTQGNSNQPQHF
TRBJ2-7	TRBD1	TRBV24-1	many	TGTGCCACCAGTGGCTCTGGGGGACAGTCCTACGAGCAGTACTTC	CATSGSGGQSYEQYF
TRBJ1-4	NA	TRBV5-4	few	TGTGCCAGCAGCCCCGGGCGGGGTCTCGGGGAAAAACTGTTTTTT	CASSPGRGLGEKLFF
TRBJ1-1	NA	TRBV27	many	TGTGCCAGCAGTTTTGGGACCCAAACTGAAGCTTTCTTT	CASSFGTQTEAFF
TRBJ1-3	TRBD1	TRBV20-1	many	TGCAGTGCCAGGAAGGTGGGACAGGGGATCTCTGGAAACACCATATATTTT	CSARKVGQGISGNTIYF
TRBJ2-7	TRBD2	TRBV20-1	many	TGCAGTGCCCGCAACCTACTAGCGGGGGGCCTCTACGAGCAGTACTTC	CSARNLLAGGLYEQYF
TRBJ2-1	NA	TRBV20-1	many	TGCAGTGCTAACCCCGGGACCCCCAATGAGCAGTTCTTC	CSANPGTPNEQFF
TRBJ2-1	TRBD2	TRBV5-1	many	TGCGCCAGCAGCCCTGACGGACTAGCGGGAGAACAGTTCTTC	CASSPDGLAGEQFF
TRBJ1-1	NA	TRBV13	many	TGTGCCAGCAGCTTTCCTCAGGGGACTGAAGCTTTCTTT	CASSFPQGTEAFF
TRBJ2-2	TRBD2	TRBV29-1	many	TGCAGCACTCGGGGCGGGAGGGGAACCGGGGAGCTGTTTTTT	CSTRGGRGTGELFF
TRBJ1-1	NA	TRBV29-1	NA	TGCAGCGTTGAAGATAGTACAGGGTGGACTGAAGCTTTCTTT	CSVEDSTGWTEAFF
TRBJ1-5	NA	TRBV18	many	TGTGCCAGCTCACACGGATGGGTCAATCAGCCCCAGCATTTT	CASSHGWVNQPQHF
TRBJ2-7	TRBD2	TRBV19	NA	TGTGCCAGTAGTACCCTCAGCGGGAGTGCTCTTTACGAGCAGTACTTC	CASSTLSGSALYEQYF
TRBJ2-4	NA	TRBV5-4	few	TGTGCCAGCAGCTTTCCAGGGATAGCCAAAAACATTCAGTACTTC	CASSFPGIAKNIQYF
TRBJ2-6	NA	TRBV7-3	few	TGTGCCAGCAGCGACGTGGGCTCTGGGGCCAACGTCCTGACTTTC	CASSDVGSGANVLTF
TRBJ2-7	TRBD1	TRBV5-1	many	TGCGCCAGCAGCTCGGACAGGGGAGACGAGCAGTACTTC	CASSSDRGDEQYF
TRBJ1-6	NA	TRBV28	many	TGTGCCAGCAGTTTCAGGAGTAGTTCACCCCTCCACTTT	CASSFRSSSPLHF